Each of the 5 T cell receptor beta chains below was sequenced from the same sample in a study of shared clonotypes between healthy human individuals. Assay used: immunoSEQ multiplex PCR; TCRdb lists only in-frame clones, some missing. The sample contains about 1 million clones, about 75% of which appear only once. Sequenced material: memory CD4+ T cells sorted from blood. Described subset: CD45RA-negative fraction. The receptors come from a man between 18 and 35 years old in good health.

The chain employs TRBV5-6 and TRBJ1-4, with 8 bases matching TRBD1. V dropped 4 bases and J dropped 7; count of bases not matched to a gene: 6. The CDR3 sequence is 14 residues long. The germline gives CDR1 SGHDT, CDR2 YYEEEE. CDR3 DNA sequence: TGTGCCAGCAGCGGCACAGGGGGGAGTGAAAAACTGTTTTTT. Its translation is CASSGTGGSEKLFF.

CDR3: CASSERTQKAYGYTF. The CDR3 DNA sequence: TGCGCCAGCAGTGAGAGGACTCAGAAAGCTTATGGCTACACCTTC. This sequence joins TRBV10-2 and TRBJ1-2; no clear D gene. Germline V gene sequence: CDR1 WSHSY, CDR2 SAAADI. The V gene lost 2 bases and the J gene lost 5 bases, with 15 bases spanning the gap. The length of the CDR3 is 15 residues.

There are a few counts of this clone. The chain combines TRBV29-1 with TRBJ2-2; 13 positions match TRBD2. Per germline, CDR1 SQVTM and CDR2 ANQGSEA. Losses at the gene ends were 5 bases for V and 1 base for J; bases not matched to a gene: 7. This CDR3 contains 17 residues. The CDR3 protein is CSVPGTSGAMNTGELFF. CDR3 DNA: TGCAGCGTTCCCGGGACTAGCGGGGCGATGAACACCGGGGAGCTGTTTTTT.

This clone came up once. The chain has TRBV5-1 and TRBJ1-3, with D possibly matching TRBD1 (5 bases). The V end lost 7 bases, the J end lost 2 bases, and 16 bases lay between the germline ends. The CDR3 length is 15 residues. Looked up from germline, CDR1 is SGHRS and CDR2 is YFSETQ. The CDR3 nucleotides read TGCGCCAGCGCACCGGGGGAAACGGCTGGAAACACCATATATTTT. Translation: CASAPGETAGNTIYF. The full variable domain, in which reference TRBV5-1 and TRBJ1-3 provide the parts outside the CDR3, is KAGVTQTPRYLIKTRGQQVTLSCSPISGHRSVSWYQQTPGQGLQFLFEYFSETQRNKGNFPGRFSGRQFSNSRSEMNVSTLELGDSALYLCASAPGETAGNTIYFGEGSWLTVV.

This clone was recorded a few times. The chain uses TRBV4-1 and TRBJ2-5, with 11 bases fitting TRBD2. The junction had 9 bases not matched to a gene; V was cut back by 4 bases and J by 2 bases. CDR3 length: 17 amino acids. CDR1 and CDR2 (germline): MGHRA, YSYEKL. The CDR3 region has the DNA TGCGCCAGCAGCCTTGCCGGGACTAGCGGTCAACAAGAGACCCAGTACTTC. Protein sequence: CASSLAGTSGQQETQYF.